This T cell receptor beta chain appears in the sequencing data of a study of PD-L1 blockade in urothelial cancer. Study information: Patients had been given 0 to 3 earlier chemotherapy regimens. Each blood sample yielded a median of roughly 150,000 T cells.

Germline lookup yields CDR1 MDHEN and CDR2 SYDVKM. The CDR3 is 14 amino acids. The ends were cut back, 5 bases at V and 1 base at J, with 11 bases in the middle. Note on this clone: Antigen unknown.

Points from the study as a whole: Tumor-associated clones in blood expanded more at 3 weeks in durable-benefit patients.

The assay was immunoSEQ multiplex PCR, and TCRdb's table has in-frame clones only and misses some. This sample has about 74,000 clones; 85% to 90% occur once, and the top ten carry around 4.8%. Time point indicated: pretreatment peripheral blood. Samples were collected from each patient before treatment and during treatment. Each patient gave between 1 and 8 of them in total. The sample consisted of PBMCs, taken around atezolizumab (anti-PD-L1) treatment. The J gene is TRBJ1-1, the V gene TRBV28; tentative D call: TRBD1 (5 bases). The source of this sequence is a man between 70 and 80 years old with urothelial cancer. DNA of the CDR3: TGTGCCAGCAGTCCTCTAGGGGCGAACACTGAAGCTTTCTTT. Encoded protein: CASSPLGANTEAFF. Combining the CDR3 with reference TRBV28 and TRBJ1-1 gives the whole variable domain DVKVTQSSRYLVKRTGEKVFLECVQDMDHENMFWYRQDPGLGLRLIYFSYDVKMKEKGDIPEGYSVSREKKERFSLILESASTNQTSMYLCASSPLGANTEAFFGQGTRLTVV.